The source of this T cell receptor (beta chain) is a study of T cell repertoires in cytomegalovirus infection. At the level of the study: Based on public TCR beta signatures, there were indications of CMV infection and of a matching HLA type. Study-wide findings and caveats: HLA-C-restricted CMV clonotypes gave the most frequent clonotype in two of eight donors. The study identified carriers of CMV plus the relevant HLA from cumulative public TCR beta family frequency.

This clonotype showed up many times. The antigen is not known. Trimming took off 5 bases at V and 0 bases at J, with 14 bases between the two ends. CDR3 length: 17 residues. Germline-derived CDR1 and CDR2 are SGHTA and FQGNSA. Via MiXCR, TCRdb re-called the reads, giving one row per CDR3 protein. Among around 280,000 distinct CDR3 sequences, around 10% were seen once, and the ten largest hold around 2.6%. The source of this sequence is a human donor in good health (CMV status not recorded). Some clones in this sample may be carry-over from other donors' samples. J is TRBJ2-6 and V is TRBV7-2; TRBD2 might be the D (7 bases). The specimen sequenced was PBMCs. This chain's CDR3 is CASSPRGGGSGANVLTF. The CDR3 nucleotides are TGTGCCAGCAGCCCACGAGGGGGGGGCTCTGGGGCCAACGTCCTGACTTTC.